The 29 T cell receptor beta chains in this list originate from one sample, sequenced in a study of T-cell memory formation after mild COVID-19. Each CDR3 protein gets one entry after TCRdb re-called the 5' RACE reads with MiXCR. The sample holds about 270,000 distinct CDR3 sequences, roughly 16% seen once. The sample comprised PBMCs or a T cell subset sorted from them (not recorded which). The receptors originated from a man aged 18 to 29 who had mild COVID-19 (a few samples of this study predate the infection). Cell type and time point are not known.

This clonotype has only a few counts. The chain employs TRBV12-3 or TRBV12-4 and TRBJ2-3, with 12 bases identical to TRBD2. With V trimmed by 6 bases and J by 0 bases, 7 bases remained unmatched. This CDR3 has 17 amino acids. This CDR3 reads CASSHTSGGSSTDTQYF. The DNA of the CDR3 is TGTGCCAGCAGCCACACTAGCGGGGGGTCTAGCACAGATACGCAGTATTTT.

The sample holds a few counts of this clonotype. The chain combines TRBV4-2 with TRBJ1-1; D unresolved. Trimming took off 0 bases at V and 11 bases at J, with 10 bases between the two ends. Germline CDR1 is LGHNA and CDR2 is YNFKEQ. The CDR3 is 12 amino acids. The CDR3 coding sequence is TGTGCCAGCAGCCAAGAATGGGAAACGGCTTTCTTT. Residues: CASSQEWETAFF.

The chain couples TRBV7-6 to TRBJ2-1; D is perhaps TRBD1 or TRBD2 (5 bases each). The germline V gene encodes CDR1 SGHVS and CDR2 FNYEAQ. Trimming pared 1 base from V and 8 bases from J, leaving 15 bases between. There are 15 residues in the CDR3. CDR3 sequence reads: CASSLVLGVVDEQFF. In DNA, the CDR3 is TGTGCCAGCAGCTTAGTGCTGGGGGTTGTAGATGAGCAGTTCTTC.

V is TRBV4-3 and J is TRBJ1-2; the D is unclear. V was shortened by 0 bases and J by 4 bases, with 12 bases between the two germline ends. CDR1 and CDR2 from the germline V gene are LGHNA and YSLEER. CDR3 length: 15 residues. The CDR3: CASSQEREGFYGYTF. The CDR3 DNA reads TGCGCCAGCAGCCAAGAGAGGGAGGGTTTCTATGGCTACACCTTC.

This clonotype has more than one count but fewer than ten. The V call is TRBV6-2 or TRBV6-3, the J call TRBJ2-5, with a weak D call TRBD2 (6 bases). Trimming cost V 6 bases and J 2 bases, with 13 bases left between them. Germline CDR1 and CDR2: MNHEY and SVGEGT. This CDR3 comprises 14 residues. The CDR3: CASSTPREQETQYF. The CDR3 bases are TGTGCCAGCAGCACCCCCCGGGAGCAAGAGACCCAGTACTTC.

The rearrangement uses TRBV5-1 and TRBJ2-1; no clear D gene. Trimming took 1 base from V and 7 from J, leaving 12 bases between them. The CDR3 has 14 residues. Germline CDR1 SGHRS, CDR2 YFSETQ. CDR3 coding DNA: TGCGCCAGCAGCTTGACCAGGCCGACTAATGAGCAGTTCTTC. It encodes CASSLTRPTNEQFF.

The chain links TRBV12-3 or TRBV12-4 to TRBJ2-7; tentative D call: TRBD1 (7 bases). The V and J ends lost 7 bases and 2 bases respectively, with 12 bases between them. The CDR3 sequence is 13 residues long. The CDR3 bases are TGTGCCAGCACCAGGGGGGCCGCCTACGAGCAGTACTTC. This translates into CASTRGAAYEQYF.

The chain combines TRBV2 with TRBJ2-7, with 7 bases aligning to TRBD1. Germline V gene data show CDR1 as SNHLY and CDR2 as FYNNEI. The CDR3 is 13 amino acids. With 6 bases clipped from V and 3 bases from J, the junction kept 5 bases outside the gene matches. The CDR3 sequence is CASRRDSNYEQYV. In nucleotides, the CDR3 is TGTGCCAGCAGGAGGGACAGTAACTACGAGCAGTACGTC.

The chain links TRBV7-3 to TRBJ2-3, with 8 bases fitting TRBD2. The CDR3 contains 14 residues. Germline V lookup: CDR1 SGHTA, CDR2 FQGTGA. J lost 0 bases, V lost 4 bases, and 0 bases had no gene match. Here the CDR3 reads CASSSSGSTDTQYF. CDR3 DNA: TGTGCCAGCAGCTCTAGCGGGAGCACAGATACGCAGTATTTT.

This clonotype has only a few counts. The V gene is TRBV7-8, the J gene TRBJ1-2, with TRBD1 identical over 9 bases. This CDR3 is 14 amino acids long. The germline CDR1 and CDR2 sequences are SGHVS and FQNEAQ. With 4 bases clipped from V and 5 bases from J, the junction kept 5 bases outside the gene matches. CDR3 nucleotides: TGTGCCAGCAGCTGGCAACAGGGGGCTTATGGCTACACCTTC. Amino acids: CASSWQQGAYGYTF.

This clonotype was recorded a few times. The V call is TRBV4-1, the J call TRBJ2-7; D is unresolved. Germline lookup yields CDR1 MGHRA and CDR2 YSYEKL. CDR3 length: 14 amino acids. V lost 1 base and J 1 base, leaving 8 bases between the germline ends. Written as DNA, the CDR3 is TGCGCCAGCAGCCAAGTTCACGAGTCCTACGAGCAGTACTTC. Its translation: CASSQVHESYEQYF.

Concerning this clonotype itself: A single base separates this from a much larger clone, so it may be a read error. This chain joins TRBV29-1 and TRBJ2-1, with 7 bases that match TRBD2. This CDR3 has 13 amino acids. The germline V gene has CDR1 SQVTM and CDR2 ANQGSEA. The CDR3 region is CRAREASHNEQFF. The CDR3 coding sequence is TGCAGAGCACGGGAGGCCAGCCACAATGAGCAGTTCTTC.

The chain carries TRBV20-1 and TRBJ2-1, with 10 bases lining up with TRBD2. CDR1 is DFQATT, CDR2 SNEGSKA, per germline (reference sequence). V lost 6 bases to trimming and J lost 15 bases; unmatched junction nucleotides: 20. CDR3 size: 15 residues. The CDR3 reads CSAPRLAGAEKVAFF. The DNA for the CDR3 is TGCAGTGCCCCCCGGCTAGCGGGGGCCGAAAAGGTTGCGTTCTTC.

The rearrangement uses TRBV11-2 and TRBJ2-3, with D perhaps matching TRBD2 (5 bases). Trimming took off 5 bases at V and 8 bases at J, with 8 bases between the two ends. The germline gives CDR1 SGHAT, CDR2 FQNNGV. The CDR3 loop spans 11 amino acids. The CDR3 DNA reads as TGTGCCAGCAGCCGGACTTCTACGCAGTATTTT. This sequence encodes CASSRTSTQYF.

The chain has TRBV20-1 and TRBJ2-3; 9 positions agree with TRBD2. This CDR3 contains 16 residues. The trim removed 0 bases at V and 5 bases at J, leaving 9 bases unmatched. Germline CDR1 reads DFQATT; CDR2 reads SNEGSKA (reference sequence). The CDR3 loop reads CSARDRVAGAQDTQYF. DNA for the CDR3: TGCAGTGCTAGAGACAGGGTAGCGGGGGCCCAAGATACGCAGTATTTT.

The genes are TRBV6-5 and TRBJ1-1; weak D call: TRBD1 (5 bases). The V end was cut by 3 bases, the J end by 4 bases, with 18 bases between. Germline V CDR1 and CDR2: MNHEY, SVGAGI. This CDR3 has 16 residues. The chain's CDR3 is CASSYRRGPGGTEAFF. The CDR3 DNA reads as TGTGCCAGCAGTTATAGGAGGGGCCCGGGGGGCACTGAAGCTTTCTTT.

The V and J genes are TRBV6-6 and TRBJ2-2; 8 bases line up with TRBD2. Germline loops: CDR1 MNHNY, CDR2 SVGAGI (reference sequence). This CDR3 comprises 16 residues. The V segment lost 7 bases and the J segment 5 bases; nucleotides outside the gene matches: 12. The CDR3 loop is CASISPTSGATGELFF. CDR3 DNA: TGTGCCAGCATTTCCCCTACTAGCGGTGCTACCGGGGAGCTGTTTTTT.

This clonotype occurred many times. This rearrangement joins TRBV12-3 or TRBV12-4 to TRBJ1-3; no firm D call. The CDR3 covers 12 residues. Trimming removed 6 bases at V and 2 bases at J, with 5 bases between. The CDR3 DNA is TGTGCCAGCAGCTCCACTGGAAACACCATATATTTT. Translating it yields CASSSTGNTIYF.

The chain carries TRBV7-2 and TRBJ2-7, with TRBD1 matching over 7 bases. CDR3 length equals 14 residues. After removal of 5 bases from V and 3 bases from J, the junction contained 7 bases not matched to a gene. Germline V gives CDR1 SGHTA, CDR2 FQGNSA. The CDR3 DNA follows: TGTGCCAGCAGCCGTGGGACAGTTGTCTACGAGCAGTACTTC. Its protein product is CASSRGTVVYEQYF.

This clonotype occurred a few times. The CDR3 loop is CASTATGPEGPTIYF. DNA of the CDR3: TGTGCCAGCACCGCGACAGGGCCGGAAGGTCCGACCATATATTTT. V gene TRBV7-9 combines with J gene TRBJ1-3; 7 bases are shared with TRBD1. CDR3 size: 15 residues. V gave up 7 bases and J gave up 10 bases; unmatched junction bases: 16. In germline, CDR1 is SEHNR, CDR2 FQNEAQ (reference sequence).

This rearrangement joins TRBV5-1 to TRBJ1-1; 7 nucleotides agree with TRBD1. Germline loops: CDR1 SGHRS, CDR2 YFSETQ. The V gene end was trimmed by 4 bases and the J gene end by 1 base; junction bases not matched to a gene: 10. CDR3 length: 16 amino acids. CDR3 protein: CASSRTTGYSNTEAFF. The CDR3 DNA follows: TGCGCCAGCAGCCGAACGACAGGGTACTCGAACACTGAAGCTTTCTTT.

The V and J genes are TRBV5-1 and TRBJ1-5; possibly TRBD1 for D (5 bases). V lost 1 base and J lost 7, with 9 bases in between. CDR3 size: 13 residues. CDR1 and CDR2 from the germline V gene are SGHRS and YFSETQ. The CDR3 DNA sequence: TGCGCCAGCAGCTTGTCAGGGAGCCAGCCCCAGCATTTT. This gives the protein CASSLSGSQPQHF.

This clonotype was observed a few times. V is TRBV20-1 and J is TRBJ2-7; TRBD1 might be the D (6 bases). Germline values: CDR1 DFQATT, CDR2 SNEGSKA (reference sequence). This CDR3 is 15 amino acids long. Deletions cut 0 bases from V and 2 bases from J, with 14 bases between. This CDR3 is CSARDRQARPYEQYV. The DNA of the CDR3 is TGCAGTGCTAGAGATCGACAGGCCCGTCCCTACGAGCAGTACGTC.

The V call is TRBV29-1, the J call TRBJ1-2; D is unresolved. V was cut by 4 bases and J by 0 bases, with 9 bases left in between. This CDR3 is 13 amino acids long. CDR1 is SQVTM, CDR2 ANQGSEA, per germline. CDR3 sequence reads: CSVGITPNYGYTF. DNA for the CDR3: TGCAGCGTTGGTATCACTCCTAACTATGGCTACACCTTC.

The table lists this clonotype with a few counts. V is TRBV5-1 and J is TRBJ2-7; no definite D call. There are 14 residues in the CDR3. Germline V lookup: CDR1 SGHRS, CDR2 YFSETQ. Trimming stripped 0 bases from V and 0 bases from J, with 7 bases between. The CDR3 is CASSLVPSSYEQYF. The CDR3 nucleotides are TGCGCCAGCAGCTTGGTCCCCTCCTCCTACGAGCAGTACTTC.

The chain links TRBV6-1 to TRBJ1-2, with a possible D match to TRBD1 (6 bases). The length of the CDR3 is 15 residues. Germline V lookup: CDR1 MNHNS, CDR2 SASEGT. V lost 2 bases to trimming and J lost 5 bases, with 15 bases between them. CDR3 protein: CASSEPYRQGYGYTF. Here the CDR3 DNA reads TGTGCCAGCAGTGAACCCTACAGGCAGGGGTATGGCTACACCTTC.

This clonotype was counted ten times or more. The chain combines TRBV7-2 with TRBJ2-1, with a possible D match to TRBD2 (6 bases). Trimming left V 4 bases short and J 3 bases short, with 19 bases between. The V gene's germline CDR1 is SGHTA and CDR2 FQGNSA. CDR3 length equals 17 residues. This CDR3 reads CASSSIPGTVYYNEQFF. CDR3 in DNA: TGTGCCAGCAGCTCCATTCCCGGGACTGTCTACTACAATGAGCAGTTCTTC.

This chain links TRBV5-1 with TRBJ1-1; D not resolved. The V gene lost 1 base and the J gene lost 4 bases, with 11 bases spanning the gap. Germline CDR1 SGHRS, CDR2 YFSETQ. The CDR3 spans 14 residues. The CDR3 loop is CASSLLQAGTEAFF. CDR3 bases: TGCGCCAGCAGCTTGCTGCAGGCGGGCACTGAAGCTTTCTTT. Using reference TRBV5-1 and TRBJ1-1 for the parts outside the CDR3, the full variable domain is KAGVTQTPRYLIKTRGQQVTLSCSPISGHRSVSWYQQTPGQGLQFLFEYFSETQRNKGNFPGRFSGRQFSNSRSEMNVSTLELGDSALYLCASSLLQAGTEAFFGQGTRLTVV.

The sample holds a few counts of this clonotype. The CDR3 region is CSVVQGGRYEQYF. The DNA of the CDR3 is TGCAGCGTTGTCCAGGGGGGGAGGTACGAGCAGTACTTC. The V call is TRBV29-1, the J call TRBJ2-7, with D tentatively TRBD1 or TRBD2 (7 bases each). Trimming shortened V by 4 bases and J by 4 bases, and 14 bases separated the two germline ends. This CDR3 spans 13 amino acids. Germline CDR1 SQVTM, CDR2 ANQGSEA.